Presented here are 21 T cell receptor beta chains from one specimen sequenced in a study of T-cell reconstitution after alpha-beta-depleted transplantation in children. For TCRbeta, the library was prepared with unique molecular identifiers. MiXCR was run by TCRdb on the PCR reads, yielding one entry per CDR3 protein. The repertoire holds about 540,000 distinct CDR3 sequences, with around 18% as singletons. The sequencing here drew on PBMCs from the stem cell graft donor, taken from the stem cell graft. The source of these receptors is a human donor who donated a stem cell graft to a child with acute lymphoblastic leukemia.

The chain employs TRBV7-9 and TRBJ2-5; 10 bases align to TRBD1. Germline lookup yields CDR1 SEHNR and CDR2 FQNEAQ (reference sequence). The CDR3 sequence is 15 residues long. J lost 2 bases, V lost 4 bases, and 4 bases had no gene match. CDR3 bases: TGTGCCAGCAGCTACAGGACAGGGGGACAAGAGACCCAGTACTTC. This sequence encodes CASSYRTGGQETQYF.

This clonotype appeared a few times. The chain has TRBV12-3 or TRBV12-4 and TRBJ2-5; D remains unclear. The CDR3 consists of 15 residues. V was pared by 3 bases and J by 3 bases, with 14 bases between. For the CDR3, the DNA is TGTGCCAGCAGTTTTCCGACGGACCCGAAAGAGACCCAGTACTTC. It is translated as CASSFPTDPKETQYF.

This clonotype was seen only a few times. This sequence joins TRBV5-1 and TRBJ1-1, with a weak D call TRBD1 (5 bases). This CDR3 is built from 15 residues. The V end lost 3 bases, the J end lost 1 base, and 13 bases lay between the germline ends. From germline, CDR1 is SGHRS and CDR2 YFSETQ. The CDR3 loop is CASSSSPDKNTEAFF. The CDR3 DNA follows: TGCGCCAGCAGCTCTTCACCGGACAAGAACACTGAAGCTTTCTTT.

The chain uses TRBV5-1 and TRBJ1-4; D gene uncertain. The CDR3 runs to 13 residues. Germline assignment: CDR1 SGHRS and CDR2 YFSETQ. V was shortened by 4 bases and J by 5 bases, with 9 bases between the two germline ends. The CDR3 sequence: CASSNSPNEKLFF. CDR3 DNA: TGCGCCAGCAGCAACAGCCCGAATGAAAAACTGTTTTTT. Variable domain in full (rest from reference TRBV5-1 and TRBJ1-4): KAGVTQTPRYLIKTRGQQVTLSCSPISGHRSVSWYQQTPGQGLQFLFEYFSETQRNKGNFPGRFSGRQFSNSRSEMNVSTLELGDSALYLCASSNSPNEKLFFGSGTQLSVL.

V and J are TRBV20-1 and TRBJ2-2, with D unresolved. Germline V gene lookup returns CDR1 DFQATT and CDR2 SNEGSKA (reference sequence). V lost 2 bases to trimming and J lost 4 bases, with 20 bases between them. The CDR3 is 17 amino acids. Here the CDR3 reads CSARPTQTAQLTGELFF. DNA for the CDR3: TGCAGTGCTAGACCTACCCAAACGGCACAGCTCACCGGGGAGCTGTTTTTT.

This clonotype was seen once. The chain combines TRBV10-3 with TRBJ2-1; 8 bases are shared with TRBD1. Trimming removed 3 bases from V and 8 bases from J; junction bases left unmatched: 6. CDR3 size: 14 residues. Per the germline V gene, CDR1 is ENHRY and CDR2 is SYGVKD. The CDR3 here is CAISETGGIHEQFF. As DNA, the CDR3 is TGTGCCATCAGTGAAACAGGGGGGATCCATGAGCAGTTCTTC.

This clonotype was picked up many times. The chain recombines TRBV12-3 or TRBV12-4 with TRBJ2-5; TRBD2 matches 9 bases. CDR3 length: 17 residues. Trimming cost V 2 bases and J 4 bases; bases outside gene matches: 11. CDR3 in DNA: TGTGCCAGCAGTTTACCCTCCGAAGGTAGCGGGAGAGAGACCCAGTACTTC. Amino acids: CASSLPSEGSGRETQYF.

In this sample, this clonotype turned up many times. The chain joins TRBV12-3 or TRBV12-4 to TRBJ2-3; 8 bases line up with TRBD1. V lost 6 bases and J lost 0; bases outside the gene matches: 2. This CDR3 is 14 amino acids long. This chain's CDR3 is CASRRQGSTDTQYF. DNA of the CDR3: TGTGCCAGCAGACGACAGGGGAGCACAGATACGCAGTATTTT.

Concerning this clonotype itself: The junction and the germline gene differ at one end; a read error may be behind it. CDR3 residues: CASSIQGGWPRHF. In DNA form, the CDR3 reads TGTGCCAGTAGTATTCAGGGAGGATGGCCCCGGCATTTT. The J gene is TRBJ1-5, the V gene TRBV19, with D maybe TRBD1 (5 bases). Germline-derived CDR1 and CDR2 are LNHDA and SQIVND (reference sequence). The CDR3 is 13 residues long.

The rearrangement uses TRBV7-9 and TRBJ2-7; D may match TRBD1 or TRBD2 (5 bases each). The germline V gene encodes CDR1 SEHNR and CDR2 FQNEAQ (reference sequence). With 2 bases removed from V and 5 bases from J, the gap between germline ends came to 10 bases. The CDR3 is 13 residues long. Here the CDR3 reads CASSLILGDEQYF. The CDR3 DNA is TGTGCCAGCAGCTTAATTCTGGGGGACGAGCAGTACTTC.

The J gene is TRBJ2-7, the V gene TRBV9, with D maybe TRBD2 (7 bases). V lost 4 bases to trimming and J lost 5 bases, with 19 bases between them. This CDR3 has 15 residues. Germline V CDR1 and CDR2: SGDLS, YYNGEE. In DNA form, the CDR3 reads TGTGCCAGCAGCCCGTCCGGGGGGCTAGGAGACGAGCAGTACTTC. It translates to CASSPSGGLGDEQYF.

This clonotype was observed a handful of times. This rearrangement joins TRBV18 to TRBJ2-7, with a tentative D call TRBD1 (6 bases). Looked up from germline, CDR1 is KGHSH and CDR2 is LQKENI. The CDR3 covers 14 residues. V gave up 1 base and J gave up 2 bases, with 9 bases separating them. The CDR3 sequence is CASSPRDRPYEQYF. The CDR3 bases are TGTGCCAGCTCACCACGAGACAGGCCCTACGAGCAGTACTTC.

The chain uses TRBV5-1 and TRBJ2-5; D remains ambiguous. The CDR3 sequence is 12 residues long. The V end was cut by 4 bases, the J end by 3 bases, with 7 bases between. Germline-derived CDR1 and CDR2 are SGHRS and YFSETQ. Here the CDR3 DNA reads TGCGCCAGCAGCACGTCTGAAGAGACCCAGTACTTC. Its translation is CASSTSEETQYF. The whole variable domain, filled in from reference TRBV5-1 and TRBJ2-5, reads KAGVTQTPRYLIKTRGQQVTLSCSPISGHRSVSWYQQTPGQGLQFLFEYFSETQRNKGNFPGRFSGRQFSNSRSEMNVSTLELGDSALYLCASSTSEETQYFGPGTRLLVL.

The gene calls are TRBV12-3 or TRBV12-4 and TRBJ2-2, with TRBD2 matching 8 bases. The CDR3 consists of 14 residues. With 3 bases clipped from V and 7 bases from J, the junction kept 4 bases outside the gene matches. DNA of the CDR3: TGTGCCAGCAGTTTGGGGACTAGGCTCGGGGAGCTGTTTTTT. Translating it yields CASSLGTRLGELFF.

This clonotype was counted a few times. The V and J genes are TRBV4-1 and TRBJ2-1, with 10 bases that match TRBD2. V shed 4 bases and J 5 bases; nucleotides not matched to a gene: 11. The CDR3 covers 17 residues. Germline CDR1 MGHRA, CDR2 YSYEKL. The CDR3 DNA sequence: TGCGCCAGCAGCCGGACCCCAAGCGGGAGGGGCCACAATGAGCAGTTCTTC. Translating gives CASSRTPSGRGHNEQFF.

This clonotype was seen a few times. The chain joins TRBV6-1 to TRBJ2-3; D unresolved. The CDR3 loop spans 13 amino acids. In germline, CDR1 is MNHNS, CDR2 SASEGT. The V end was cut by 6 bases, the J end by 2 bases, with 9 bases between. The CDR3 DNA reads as TGTGCCAGCAGGCCCCACACCACAGATACGCAGTATTTT. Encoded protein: CASRPHTTDTQYF.

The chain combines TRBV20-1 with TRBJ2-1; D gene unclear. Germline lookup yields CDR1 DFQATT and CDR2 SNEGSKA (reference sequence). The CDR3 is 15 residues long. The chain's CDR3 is CNALPLRSSYNEQFF. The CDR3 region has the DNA TGCAACGCCCTTCCTCTTAGGAGCTCCTACAATGAGCAGTTCTTC.

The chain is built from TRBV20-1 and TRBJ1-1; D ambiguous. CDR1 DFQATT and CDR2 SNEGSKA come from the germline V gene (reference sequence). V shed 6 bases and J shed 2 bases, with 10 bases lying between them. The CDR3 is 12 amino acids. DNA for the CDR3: TGCAGTGCCAGGTCGGATAACACTGAAGCTTTCTTT. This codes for CSARSDNTEAFF.

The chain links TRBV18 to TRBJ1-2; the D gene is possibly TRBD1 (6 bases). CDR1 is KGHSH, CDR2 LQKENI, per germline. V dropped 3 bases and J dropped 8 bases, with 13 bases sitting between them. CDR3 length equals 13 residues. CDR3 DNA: TGTGCCAGCTCACCTACAGGGCCTTCGGGCTACACCTTC. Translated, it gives CASSPTGPSGYTF.

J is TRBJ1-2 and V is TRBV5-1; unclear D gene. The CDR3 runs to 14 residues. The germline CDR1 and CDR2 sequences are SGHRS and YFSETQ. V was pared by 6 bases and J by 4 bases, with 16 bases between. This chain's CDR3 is CASKSTRESYGYTF. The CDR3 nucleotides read TGCGCCAGCAAGTCTACGAGGGAGAGCTATGGCTACACCTTC.

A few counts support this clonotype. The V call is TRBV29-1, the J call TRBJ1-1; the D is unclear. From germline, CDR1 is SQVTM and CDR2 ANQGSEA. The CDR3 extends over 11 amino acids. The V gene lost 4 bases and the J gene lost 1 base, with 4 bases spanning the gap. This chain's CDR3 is CSVGRNTEAFF. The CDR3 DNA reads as TGCAGCGTTGGGCGGAACACTGAAGCTTTCTTT.